The rows below give T cell receptor beta chains drawn from one sample of a study of blood T cell repertoires in COVID-19. Profiling relied on immunoSEQ multiplex PCR, and the TCRdb table lists in-frame clones only, not all of them. The data hold some 260,000 clones, with under 90% observed a single time. Sequencing was performed on PBMCs or T cells enriched from blood (not recorded which). These TCRs come from a man aged 25-40 years with acute COVID-19. CDR3s include the opening cysteine and the closing phenylalanine or tryptophan. A D gene is named only where the DNA matches it firmly. Expanded clones are given a class, and other clones once, few, many or no size at all.

>TRBV9|TRBJ2-2|-|-
TGTGCCAGCAGCGTAGAAGCGGCCCTAGGCGGGGAGCTGTTTTTT
CASSVEAALGGELFF
>TRBV13|TRBJ1-1|few|TRBD1
TGTGCCAGCAGCCCCCGGAGGACAGGGGTGGTGAACACTGAAGCTTTCTTT
CASSPRRTGVVNTEAFF
>TRBV24-1|TRBJ1-2|-|TRBD1
TGTGCCACCAGTGACTCCGGGACAGTGACTAACTATGGCTACACCTTC
CATSDSGTVTNYGYTF
>TRBV7-8|TRBJ1-1|few|-
TGTGCCAGCAGCTTAGGGGCCAGGGCCAAGAACACTGAAGCTTTCTTT
CASSLGARAKNTEAFF
>TRBV18|TRBJ2-5|-|TRBD2
TGTGCCAGCTCATCCCTAGCGGTCGGTTCCCGACAAGAGACCCAGTACTTC
CASSSLAVGSRQETQYF
>TRBV4-3|TRBJ1-6|-|-
TGCGCCAGCAGCCAAGATGGAGGGGAGGATTCACCCCTCCACTTT
CASSQDGGEDSPLHF
>TRBV6-6|TRBJ2-1|-|-
TGTGCCAGCAGCCGTCGGGAGAGCTCCTACAATGAGCAGTTCTTC
CASSRRESSYNEQFF
>TRBV19|TRBJ1-1|-|-
TGTGCCAGTAGTTCACCGACAGGAATCATGAACACTGAAGCTTTCTTT
CASSSPTGIMNTEAFF
>TRBV11-3|TRBJ2-2|-|TRBD2
TGTGCCAGCAGCCCCGCTAGCGGGAGTTTGGGCGGGGAGCTGTTTTTT
CASSPASGSLGGELFF
>TRBV27|TRBJ2-5|-|TRBD2
TGTGCCAGCAGTCCCCGTCGGGAGGGGAGGTCAGAGACCCAGTACTTC
CASSPRREGRSETQYF
>TRBV9|TRBJ1-6|-|-
TGTGCCAGCAGCAGGTTACAGGGCAATTCACCCCTCCACTTT
CASSRLQGNSPLHF
>TRBV29-1|TRBJ1-2|-|-
TGCAGCGTTGAGGCAGGGAATGATGGCTACACCTTC
CSVEAGNDGYTF
>TRBV6-5|TRBJ2-5|-|TRBD1
TGTGCCAGCAGTAGAGACAGGGTCCAAGAGACCCAGTACTTC
CASSRDRVQETQYF
>TRBV7-9|TRBJ1-2|-|TRBD1
TGTGCCAGCGGAGGACAGGCGTTTGGCTACACCTTC
CASGGQAFGYTF
>TRBV7-2|TRBJ2-6|-|TRBD1
TGTGCCAGCAGCTTAATGCTGAACAGGGGGGACTCTGGGGCCAACGTCCTGACTTTC
CASSLMLNRGDSGANVLTF
>TRBV19|TRBJ1-6|-|TRBD1
TGTGCCAGTGAACAGGGGGTTAATTCACCCCTCCACTTT
CASEQGVNSPLHF
>TRBV9|TRBJ1-2|-|-
TGTGCCAGCAGTCTGGAGGGTGAGAACTATGGCTACACCTTC
CASSLEGENYGYTF
>TRBV19|TRBJ2-2|once|TRBD1
TGTGCCAGTAGTCCCCACAGGGGGCGGACCGGGGAGCTGTTTTTT
CASSPHRGRTGELFF
>TRBV29-1|TRBJ1-5|-|-
TGCAGCGTCCGACAGGGCAATCAGCCCCAGCATTTT
CSVRQGNQPQHF
>TRBV2|TRBJ2-1|-|TRBD1
TGTGCCAGCAGACCTACCCCGGGACAGGGCAGCTCCTACAATGAGCAGTTCTTC
CASRPTPGQGSSYNEQFF
>TRBV5-8|TRBJ1-4|-|TRBD1
TGTGCCAGCAGCGGGGGACAGCGACTAACTAATGAAAAACTGTTTTTT
CASSGGQRLTNEKLFF
>TRBV10-1|TRBJ1-5|-|TRBD1
TGCGCCAGCAGTCCCGGGACAGGGGGCAATCAGCCCCAGCATTTT
CASSPGTGGNQPQHF
>TRBV7-3|TRBJ2-1|-|TRBD1
TGTGCCAGCAGCTGGGAAGGGACAGGGGGGTCTAGGGAGCAGTTCTTC
CASSWEGTGGSREQFF
>TRBV3-1/TRBV3-2|TRBJ2-5|-|TRBD2
TGTGCCAGCAGCCTCCGGACTAGCGGGGTCGAGACCCAGTACTTC
CASSLRTSGVETQYF
>TRBV18|TRBJ1-1|-|-
TGTGCCAGCTCCCATAGTCTAAACCCTGAAGCTTTCTTT
CASSHSLNPEAFF
>TRBV6-5|TRBJ1-5|-|-
TGTGCCAGCCTACCTCGGGCGGGAAATCAGCCCCAGCATTTT
CASLPRAGNQPQHF
>TRBV11-1|TRBJ2-1|-|-
TGTGCCAGCAGCAATAGAGAAAATGAGCAGTTCTTC
CASSNRENEQFF
>TRBV5-1|TRBJ2-2|-|-
TGCGCCAGCAGCTCCGGACTCCAAGACACCGGGGAGCTGTTTTTT
CASSSGLQDTGELFF
>TRBV20-1|TRBJ1-1|-|-
TGCAGTGCCATCCGACTCACTGAAGCTTTCTTT
CSAIRLTEAFF
>TRBV18|TRBJ1-1|once|-
TGTGCCAGCTCACCTCAGGGTTGGGACACTGAAGCTTTCTTT
CASSPQGWDTEAFF
>TRBV6-4|TRBJ1-6|-|TRBD1
TGTGCCAGCAGCCGGACAGGGGTTGGTTCACCCCTCCACTTT
CASSRTGVGSPLHF
>TRBV3-1/TRBV3-2|TRBJ1-1|-|-
TGTGCCAGCAGCTCTACGGGGTCGCGGGGAACTGAAGCTTTCTTT
CASSSTGSRGTEAFF
>TRBV9|TRBJ2-1|few|TRBD1
TGTGCCAGCAGCGTAGGGGTAGGGGCAGGGGGATACAATGAGCAGTTCTTC
CASSVGVGAGGYNEQFF
>TRBV28|TRBJ1-4|-|-
TGTGCCAGCAGTTTAGGGGCAGGGAAAGAAAAACTGTTTTTT
CASSLGAGKEKLFF
>TRBV4-3|TRBJ2-1|-|TRBD2
TGCGCCAGCAGCCAACCGTCGACTAGCGGGAGTATGCAGTTCTTC
CASSQPSTSGSMQFF
>TRBV19|TRBJ1-5|-|TRBD1
TGTGCCACTAGGGACAGGACCAGGCCCCAGCATTTT
CATRDRTRPQHF
>TRBV6-5|TRBJ1-2|few|-
TGTGCCAGCAGTTACACGGGGAACTATGGCTACACCTTC
CASSYTGNYGYTF
>TRBV13|TRBJ2-1|-|-
TGTGCCAGCAGCTCCTTAACCGACAACAGGGCTTCATACAATGAGCAGTTCTTC
CASSSLTDNRASYNEQFF
>TRBV6-5|TRBJ1-4|-|-
TGTGCCAGCAGTTACGCAGGCCGTGAAAAACTGTTTTTT
CASSYAGREKLFF
>TRBV4-2|TRBJ2-1|-|-
TGTGCCAGCAGCCAAGCGAGACAAAACAATGAGCAGTTCTTC
CASSQARQNNEQFF
>TRBV19|TRBJ2-1|-|-
TGTGCCAGTAGTATTGAGGTGGGGACTCGCCCCAGCTTCTTC
CASSIEVGTRPSFF
>TRBV6-1|TRBJ1-5|-|-
TGTGCCAGCAGTGAAGCTGGGACACGGAATCAGCCCCAGCATTTT
CASSEAGTRNQPQHF
>TRBV5-5|TRBJ2-3|-|TRBD1
TGTGCCAGCAGCTTGGGACAGGGAATCACAGATACGCAGTATTTT
CASSLGQGITDTQYF
>TRBV14|TRBJ1-6|-|TRBD1
TGTGCCAGCAGCCACGGCAGGGGGTCTTCACCCCTCCACTTT
CASSHGRGSSPLHF
>TRBV9|TRBJ2-2|-|-
TGTGCCAGCAGCGTAGCTCCGGGTGGCGGGGAGCTGTTTTTT
CASSVAPGGGELFF
>TRBV6-5|TRBJ2-3|-|TRBD2
TGTGCCAGCATGTGGCGGGGGGTTCTCACAGATACGCAGTATTTT
CASMWRGVLTDTQYF
>TRBV3-1/TRBV3-2|TRBJ2-3|-|TRBD2
TGTGCCAGCAGCCCCACTAGCGGGAGCACAGATACGCAGTATTTT
CASSPTSGSTDTQYF
>TRBV2|TRBJ1-5|-|TRBD1
TGTGCCAGTGACAGGGGCGAACAGCCCCAGCATTTT
CASDRGEQPQHF
>TRBV25-1|TRBJ2-1|-|TRBD2
TGTGCCAGCAGTGACCATAGCGGGAGGGTCTTTGGCGATGAGCAGTTCTTC
CASSDHSGRVFGDEQFF
>TRBV28|TRBJ1-4|-|-
TGTGCCAGCAGCCGTCAGGGGACTAATGAAAAACTGTTTTTT
CASSRQGTNEKLFF
>TRBV3-1/TRBV3-2|TRBJ1-6|-|-
TGTGCCAGCAGCCAGGCTGGACAGTCCTATAATTCACCCCTCCACTTT
CASSQAGQSYNSPLHF